A selection of T cell receptor beta chains follows, all from one sample in a study of cytomegalovirus exposure and HLA in healthy donors. Produced via immunoSEQ multiplex PCR; TCRdb's table is partial and in-frame only. The data contain roughly 120,000 clones, around 87% of them singletons. Sequencing input: PBMCs. The source is a middle-aged man in good health and CMV-seronegative. Each CDR3 is given with its conserved first and last residue. The order of the fields is clone size, D gene, V gene, J gene, CDR3 protein, CDR3 DNA. A D gene is named only where the DNA matches it firmly. Clone size is stated in some rows and not others, as once, few, many or a class when expanded.

NA	TRBD2	TRBV11-2	TRBJ2-5	CASSPRGDAQETQYF	TGTGCCAGCAGCCCGCGGGGGGACGCTCAAGAGACCCAGTACTTC
NA	NA	TRBV28	TRBJ1-1	CASSLWGAEAFF	TGTGCCAGCAGTTTATGGGGGGCGGAAGCTTTCTTT
few	NA	TRBV6-5	TRBJ2-7	CASSPGWLMTYEQYF	TGTGCCAGCAGCCCAGGTTGGCTGATGACCTACGAGCAGTACTTC
NA	TRBD2	TRBV6-5	TRBJ2-3	CASSYEGGGATDTQYF	TGTGCCAGCAGTTACGAAGGCGGGGGGGCCACAGATACGCAGTATTTT
NA	TRBD2	TRBV5-6	TRBJ2-3	CASSRRTSQLWDTQYF	TGTGCCAGCAGCCGCCGGACTAGCCAACTCTGGGATACGCAGTATTTT
NA	NA	TRBV5-1	TRBJ1-6	CASSLGGLSYNSPLHF	TGCGCCAGCAGCTTAGGAGGGCTGTCCTATAATTCACCCCTCCACTTT
NA	NA	TRBV5-8	TRBJ2-7	CASSPLRGMQYF	TGTGCCAGCAGCCCCCTAAGGGGCATGCAGTACTTC
NA	TRBD2	TRBV11-3	TRBJ2-5	CASSNGGARETQYF	TGTGCCAGCAGTAACGGGGGGGCCAGGGAGACCCAGTACTTC
NA	NA	TRBV5-1	TRBJ1-1	CASSSQGIHTEAFF	TGCGCCAGCAGCTCGCAGGGGATCCACACTGAAGCTTTCTTT
NA	NA	TRBV29-1	TRBJ1-2	CSGGGHSNYGYTF	TGCAGCGGGGGGGGACACTCTAACTATGGCTACACCTTC
NA	NA	TRBV6-5	TRBJ1-1	CASTPPGNTEAFF	TGTGCCAGCACTCCCCCAGGGAACACTGAAGCTTTCTTT
NA	NA	TRBV28	TRBJ2-7	CASRRVGGSYEQYF	TGTGCCAGCCGGCGAGTGGGGGGTTCCTACGAGCAGTACTTC
NA	NA	TRBV21-1	TRBJ1-5	CASSKGGGAQPQHF	TGTGCCAGCAGCAAAGGGGGAGGGGCTCAGCCCCAGCATTTT
NA	TRBD2	TRBV7-9	TRBJ2-3	CASSFGLAGADTQYF	TGTGCCAGCAGCTTCGGACTAGCGGGGGCAGATACGCAGTATTTT
NA	NA	TRBV7-6	TRBJ2-5	CASSLDRETQYF	TGTGCCAGCAGCTTAGACAGGGAGACCCAGTACTTC
NA	TRBD1	TRBV28	TRBJ1-5	CASIDRANQPQHF	TGTGCCAGCATAGACAGGGCGAATCAGCCCCAGCATTTT
NA	TRBD1	TRBV7-2	TRBJ1-4	CASSTDRGDEKLFF	TGTGCCAGCAGCACTGACAGGGGGGATGAAAAACTGTTTTTT
few	NA	TRBV11-2	TRBJ2-3	CASSFRREGYTDTQYF	TGTGCCAGCAGCTTTAGGAGGGAAGGGTACACAGATACGCAGTATTTT
NA	NA	TRBV28	TRBJ1-2	CASLHRVNGYTF	TGTGCCAGCCTGCACAGGGTCAATGGCTACACCTTC
once	TRBD1	TRBV28	TRBJ1-5	CASSLSQGMQPQHF	TGTGCCAGCAGTTTATCACAGGGGATGCAGCCCCAGCATTTT
NA	NA	TRBV11-2	TRBJ1-1	CASSPQTVNTEAFF	TGTGCCAGCAGCCCCCAGACAGTGAACACTGAAGCTTTCTTT
NA	TRBD1	TRBV30	TRBJ1-1	CAWSPFGTANTEAFF	TGTGCCTGGAGCCCTTTCGGGACAGCGAACACTGAAGCTTTCTTT
NA	NA	TRBV5-1	TRBJ1-3	CASRNSNSGNTIYF	TGCGCCAGCAGAAACAGTAACTCTGGAAACACCATATATTTT
NA	TRBD1	TRBV12-5	TRBJ1-1	CASGPGTGGGEAFF	TGTGCTAGTGGTCCGGGGACAGGGGGGGGTGAAGCTTTCTTT
few	NA	TRBV10-3	TRBJ2-1	CAISSSGDEQFF	TGTGCCATCAGTTCCAGCGGCGATGAGCAGTTCTTC
NA	TRBD1	TRBV6-6	TRBJ1-1	CASSKQGGTEAFF	TGTGCCAGCAGTAAACAGGGGGGGACTGAAGCTTTCTTT
once	NA	TRBV6-5	TRBJ1-6	CASSYSMAGSNSPLHF	TGTGCCAGCAGTTACTCGATGGCAGGGTCTAATTCACCCCTCCACTTT
NA	NA	TRBV30	TRBJ1-2	CAWSVQGVNYGYTF	TGTGCCTGGAGTGTACAAGGGGTAAACTATGGCTACACCTTC
NA	TRBD1	TRBV10-1	TRBJ1-5	CASSESWGQGDQPQHF	TGCGCCAGCAGTGAGTCGTGGGGACAGGGGGATCAGCCCCAGCATTTT
few	NA	TRBV5-5	TRBJ2-7	CASSLPTGGFGDEQYF	TGTGCCAGCAGCTTGCCGACTGGTGGGTTTGGCGACGAGCAGTACTTC
few	NA	TRBV4-1	TRBJ2-7	CASSQGRVGSYEQYF	TGCGCCAGCAGCCAAGGACGGGTAGGATCCTACGAGCAGTACTTC
few	TRBD1	TRBV7-9	TRBJ2-7	CASSLLAQQGAYEQYF	TGTGCCAGCAGCTTACTGGCTCAACAGGGGGCCTACGAGCAGTACTTC
NA	TRBD2	TRBV7-9	TRBJ2-7	CASSPGGGTYEQYF	TGTGCCAGCAGCCCTGGGGGGGGGACCTACGAGCAGTACTTC
NA	TRBD1	TRBV6-1	TRBJ1-1	CATYLTGETEAFF	TGTGCCACTTACCTGACAGGGGAGACTGAAGCTTTCTTT
NA	NA	TRBV10-3	TRBJ1-1	CAMADSLNTEAFF	TGTGCCATGGCGGACAGCTTGAACACTGAAGCTTTCTTT
NA	NA	TRBV5-4	TRBJ1-1	CASSLPGVNTEAFF	TGTGCCAGCAGCCTTCCGGGAGTAAACACTGAAGCTTTCTTT
once	TRBD1	TRBV29-1	TRBJ1-1	CSVQLVSRQGLEAFF	TGCAGCGTCCAACTGGTTTCGCGACAGGGGCTAGAAGCTTTCTTT
NA	NA	TRBV27	TRBJ2-2	CASSPHKGTGELFF	TGTGCCAGCAGTCCCCACAAGGGGACCGGGGAGCTGTTTTTT
NA	NA	TRBV9	TRBJ1-5	CASSPYNENQPQHF	TGTGCCAGCAGCCCTTACAATGAAAATCAGCCCCAGCATTTT
NA	NA	TRBV2	TRBJ1-1	CASKPQGHSLEWAFF	TGTGCCAGTAAGCCTCAGGGGCACTCCTTGGAGTGGGCTTTCTTT
NA	NA	TRBV5-1	TRBJ1-3	CASSLEQGGNTIYF	TGCGCCAGCAGCTTGGAACAGGGAGGAAACACCATATATTTT
NA	TRBD1	TRBV7-2	TRBJ1-1	CASSLVGQAGTEAFF	TGTGCCAGCAGCTTAGTGGGACAGGCTGGCACTGAAGCTTTCTTT
NA	NA	TRBV2	TRBJ2-7	CASRRQATYEQYF	TGTGCCAGCAGAAGACAGGCAACCTACGAGCAGTACTTC
few	NA	TRBV4-2	TRBJ1-2	CASSQGDRPNYGYTF	TGTGCCAGCAGCCAAGGTGACAGGCCAAACTATGGCTACACCTTC
NA	TRBD1	TRBV19	TRBJ2-1	CASSIDRGQNEQFF	TGTGCCAGTAGTATAGATAGGGGGCAGAATGAGCAGTTCTTC
NA	NA	TRBV30	TRBJ2-5	CAWSGKLVGGQKTQYF	TGTGCCTGGAGTGGAAAATTGGTGGGGGGGCAAAAGACCCAGTACTTC
NA	TRBD1	TRBV2	TRBJ1-2	CASSSSGQAYGYTF	TGTGCCAGCAGTTCATCGGGACAGGCTTATGGCTACACCTTC
NA	TRBD1	TRBV6-5	TRBJ2-7	CASRRTGNYEQYF	TGTGCCAGCAGGAGGACAGGGAACTACGAGCAGTACTTC
once	TRBD2	TRBV11-2	TRBJ2-5	CASSFSGASQETQYF	TGTGCCAGCAGCTTCAGCGGGGCCTCCCAAGAGACCCAGTACTTC
once	NA	TRBV6-1	TRBJ2-5	CASSARGHQETQYF	TGTGCCAGCAGTGCCAGGGGTCACCAAGAGACCCAGTACTTC
once	NA	TRBV28	TRBJ1-6	CASSLGTVDHSPLHF	TGTGCCAGCAGTTTAGGGACTGTCGACCATTCACCCCTCCACTTT
NA	NA	TRBV5-1	TRBJ2-1	CASSLEPAGSYNEQFF	TGCGCCAGCAGCTTGGAACCGGCAGGTTCATACAATGAGCAGTTCTTC